These 6 T cell receptor beta chains came from one sample sequenced in a study of shared clonotypes between healthy human individuals. TCRdb's copy holds only in-frame clones and misses some; the assay was immunoSEQ multiplex PCR. Among 800,000 to 1,200,000 clones listed, about 84% were seen once. Sequenced material: memory CD4+ T cells from PBMCs. Subset indicated: CD45RA-negative fraction. The receptors stem from a man in his late teens or twenties in good health. Some clones in this sample may be carry-over from other donors' samples.

This clone was counted at least ten times. The chain couples TRBV2 to TRBJ1-2; TRBD1 matches at 8 bases. CDR3 length: 13 residues. Germline V gene data show CDR1 as SNHLY and CDR2 as FYNNEI. Trimming at V came to 5 bases and at J to 8 bases, leaving 7 bases not matched to a gene. CDR3 DNA: TGTGCCAGCAGTAATCCAGGGGGCCGAGGCTACACCTTC. This codes for CASSNPGGRGYTF.

V gene TRBV2 combines with J gene TRBJ2-2; TRBD1 might be the D (6 bases). The CDR3 has 14 residues. Germline loops: CDR1 SNHLY, CDR2 FYNNEI. The V and J ends lost 4 bases and 4 bases respectively, with 10 bases between them. The CDR3 sequence is CASSGGRGTGELFF. As DNA, the CDR3 is TGTGCCAGCAGTGGGGGGCGCGGCACCGGGGAGCTGTTTTTT.

The rearrangement links TRBV7-2 to TRBJ2-3; D possibly matches TRBD1 or TRBD2 (5 bases each). The ends were cut back, 2 bases at V and 0 bases at J, with 9 bases in the middle. Germline V gene sequence: CDR1 SGHTA, CDR2 FQGNSA. CDR3 length: 15 residues. The chain's CDR3 is CASSLQRTSTDTQYF. The CDR3 DNA sequence: TGTGCCAGCAGCTTACAGCGGACAAGCACAGATACGCAGTATTTT.

The V call is TRBV7-7, the J call TRBJ1-5, with D possibly TRBD1 on 5 matching bases. V was clipped by 7 bases and J by 1 base, with 8 bases between them. CDR1 is SSHAT and CDR2 is FNYEAQ in the germline V gene (reference sequence). The CDR3 covers 13 residues. CDR3 nucleotides: TGTGCCAGCAAGCAGGGAAGCAATCAGCCCCAGCATTTT. Residues: CASKQGSNQPQHF.

This chain joins TRBV11-3 and TRBJ2-3; the match to TRBD1 covers 7 bases. Germline lookup yields CDR1 SGHNT and CDR2 YENEEA. The CDR3 runs 13 residues. The trim removed 5 bases at V and 4 bases at J, leaving 3 bases unmatched. The CDR3 spells CASSNTGADTQYF. CDR3 in DNA: TGTGCCAGCAGCAACACAGGGGCAGATACGCAGTATTTT. Full variable domain (rest looked up from reference TRBV11-3 and TRBJ2-3): EAGVVQSPRYKIIEKKQPVAFWCNPISGHNTLYWYLQNLGQGPELLIRYENEEAVDDSQLPKDRFSAERLKGVDSTLKIQPAELGDSAVYLCASSNTGADTQYFGPGTRLTVL.

As regards this clone: The sample contains more than one DNA sequence encoding this CDR3. This chain connects TRBV28 to TRBJ1-4; no definite D call. Germline loops: CDR1 MDHEN, CDR2 SYDVKM. The CDR3 has 13 amino acids. Trimming cost V 5 bases and J 2 bases, with 6 bases left between them. As DNA, the CDR3 is TGTGCCAGCAGTCGCGGTACTAATGAAAAACTGTTTTTT. Encoded protein: CASSRGTNEKLFF. Looking up the rest from reference TRBV28 and TRBJ1-4 gives the full variable domain: DVKVTQSSRYLVKRTGEKVFLECVQDMDHENMFWYRQDPGLGLRLIYFSYDVKMKEKGDIPEGYSVSREKKERFSLILESASTNQTSMYLCASSRGTNEKLFFGSGTQLSVL.